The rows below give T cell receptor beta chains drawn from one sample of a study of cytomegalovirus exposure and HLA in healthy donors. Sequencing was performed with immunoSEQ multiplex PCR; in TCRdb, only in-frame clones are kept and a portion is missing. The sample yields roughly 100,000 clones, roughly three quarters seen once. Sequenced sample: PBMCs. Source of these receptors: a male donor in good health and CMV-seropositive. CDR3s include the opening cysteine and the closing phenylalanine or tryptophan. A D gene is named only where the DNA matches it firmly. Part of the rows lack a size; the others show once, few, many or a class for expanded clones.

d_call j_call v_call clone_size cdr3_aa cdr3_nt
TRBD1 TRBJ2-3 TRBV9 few CASSHGTGEGTDTQYF TGTGCCAGCAGCCACGGGACAGGGGAGGGCACAGATACGCAGTATTTT
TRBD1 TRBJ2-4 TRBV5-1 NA CASSLAPDRENIQYF TGCGCCAGCAGCTTAGCCCCGGACAGGGAAAACATTCAGTACTTC
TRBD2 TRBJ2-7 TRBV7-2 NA CASSLAPAGPYEQYF TGTGCCAGCAGCTTAGCCCCAGCGGGACCTTACGAGCAGTACTTC
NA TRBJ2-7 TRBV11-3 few CASSLYSTYEQYF TGTGCCAGCAGCTTATACAGTACCTACGAGCAGTACTTC
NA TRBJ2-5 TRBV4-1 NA CASSQRGETQYF TGCGCCAGCAGCCAAAGAGGGGAGACCCAGTACTTC
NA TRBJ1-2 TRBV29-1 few CSVYKTGLGGWGYTF TGCAGCGTTTATAAGACAGGACTTGGGGGTTGGGGCTACACCTTC
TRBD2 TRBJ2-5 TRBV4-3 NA CASSPFWREGETQYF TGCGCCAGCAGCCCTTTCTGGCGGGAGGGAGAGACCCAGTACTTC
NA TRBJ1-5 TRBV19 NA CASSEALGNQPQHF TGTGCCAGTAGTGAGGCCCTGGGCAATCAGCCCCAGCATTTT
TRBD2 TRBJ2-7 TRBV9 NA CASSVTGGRVDEQYF TGTGCCAGCAGCGTGACGGGAGGGCGGGTTGACGAGCAGTACTTC
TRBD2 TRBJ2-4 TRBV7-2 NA CASSLDGGRTQNIQYF TGTGCCAGCAGCTTAGACGGCGGGAGGACCCAAAACATTCAGTACTTC
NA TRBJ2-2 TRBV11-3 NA CASSPLSGPRAGELFF TGTGCCAGCAGCCCCCTAAGCGGACCCCGGGCCGGGGAGCTGTTTTTT
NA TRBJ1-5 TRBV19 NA CASSITPQGIGQPQHF TGTGCCAGTAGTATCACACCACAGGGTATCGGTCAGCCCCAGCATTTT
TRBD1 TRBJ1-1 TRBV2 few CASSGPGQMNTEAFF TGTGCCAGCAGTGGTCCGGGACAGATGAACACTGAAGCTTTCTTT
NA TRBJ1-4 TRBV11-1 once CASSRRPGSINEKLFF TGTGCCAGCAGCCGGCGGCCGGGGTCGATTAATGAAAAACTGTTTTTT
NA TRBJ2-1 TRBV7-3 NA CASSQRSTGQNLDNEQFF TGTGCCAGCAGCCAACGATCGACAGGCCAGAATCTGGACAATGAGCAGTTCTTC
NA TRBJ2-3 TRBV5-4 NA CASSLDHSTDTQYF TGTGCCAGCAGCTTGGATCACTCCACAGATACGCAGTATTTT
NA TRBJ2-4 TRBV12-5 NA CASGPGRTLAKNIQYF TGTGCTAGTGGTCCCGGCCGGACACTAGCCAAAAACATTCAGTACTTC
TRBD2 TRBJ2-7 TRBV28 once CASSRLAGGGEQYF TGTGCCAGCAGCAGACTAGCGGGAGGGGGGGAGCAGTACTTC
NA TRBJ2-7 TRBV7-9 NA CASSAEQGEQYF TGTGCCAGCAGCGCTGAACAGGGTGAGCAGTACTTC
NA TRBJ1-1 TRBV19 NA CASSIVQGGTEAFF TGTGCCAGTAGTATAGTCCAGGGAGGAACTGAAGCTTTCTTT
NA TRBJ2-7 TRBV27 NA CASSREGAYEQYF TGTGCCAGCAGCCGAGAAGGGGCCTACGAGCAGTACTTC
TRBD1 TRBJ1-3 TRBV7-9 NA CASSLIHGGTGKNTIYF TGTGCCAGCAGCTTAATCCACGGAGGGACAGGGAAAAACACCATATATTTT
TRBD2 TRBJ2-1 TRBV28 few CASSISGRPDNEQFF TGTGCCAGCAGTATAAGCGGGAGACCCGACAATGAGCAGTTCTTC